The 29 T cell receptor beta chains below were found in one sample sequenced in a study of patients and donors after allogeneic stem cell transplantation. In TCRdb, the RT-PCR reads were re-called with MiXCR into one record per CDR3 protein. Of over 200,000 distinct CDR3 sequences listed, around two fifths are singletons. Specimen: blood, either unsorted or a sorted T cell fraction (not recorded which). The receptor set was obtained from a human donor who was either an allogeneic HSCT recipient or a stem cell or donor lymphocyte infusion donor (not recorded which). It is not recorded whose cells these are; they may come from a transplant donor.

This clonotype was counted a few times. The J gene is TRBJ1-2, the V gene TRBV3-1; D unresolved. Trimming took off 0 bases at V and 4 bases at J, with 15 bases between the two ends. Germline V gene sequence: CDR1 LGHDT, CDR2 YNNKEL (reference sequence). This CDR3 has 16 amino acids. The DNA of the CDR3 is TGTGCCAGCAGCCAAGAGCCGGCAGTATTCCTCTATGGCTACACCTTC. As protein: CASSQEPAVFLYGYTF.

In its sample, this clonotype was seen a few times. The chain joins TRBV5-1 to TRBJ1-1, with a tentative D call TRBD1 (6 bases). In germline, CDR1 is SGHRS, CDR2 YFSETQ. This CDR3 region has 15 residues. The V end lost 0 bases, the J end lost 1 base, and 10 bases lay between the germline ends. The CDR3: CASSLDRAPNTEAFF. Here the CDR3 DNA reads TGCGCCAGCAGCTTGGACAGGGCACCGAACACTGAAGCTTTCTTT.

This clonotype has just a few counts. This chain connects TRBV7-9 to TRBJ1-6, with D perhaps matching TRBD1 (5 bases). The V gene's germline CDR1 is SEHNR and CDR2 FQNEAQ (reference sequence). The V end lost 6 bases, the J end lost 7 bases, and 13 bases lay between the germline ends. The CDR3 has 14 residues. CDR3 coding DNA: TGTGCCAGCAGTCGAGCCAGGGAGAATTCACCCCTCCACTTT. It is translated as CASSRARENSPLHF.

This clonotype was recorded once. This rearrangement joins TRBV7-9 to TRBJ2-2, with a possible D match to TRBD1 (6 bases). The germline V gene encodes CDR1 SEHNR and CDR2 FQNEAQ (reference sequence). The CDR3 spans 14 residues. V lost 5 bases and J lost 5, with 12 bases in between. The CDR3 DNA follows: TGTGCCAGCAGCCCCCTCACAGGGACCGGGGAGCTGTTTTTT. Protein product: CASSPLTGTGELFF.

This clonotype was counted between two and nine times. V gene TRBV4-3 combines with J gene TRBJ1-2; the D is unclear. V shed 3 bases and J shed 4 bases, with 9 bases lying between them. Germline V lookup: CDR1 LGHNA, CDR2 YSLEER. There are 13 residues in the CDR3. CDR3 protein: CASSHRFGYGYTF. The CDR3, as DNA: TGCGCCAGCAGCCACCGGTTTGGCTATGGCTACACCTTC.

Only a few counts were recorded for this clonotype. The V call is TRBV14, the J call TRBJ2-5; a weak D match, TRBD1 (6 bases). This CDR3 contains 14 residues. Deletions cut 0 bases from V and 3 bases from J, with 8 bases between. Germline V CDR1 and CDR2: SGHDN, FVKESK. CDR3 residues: CASSQERQEETQYF. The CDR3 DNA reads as TGTGCCAGCAGCCAAGAACGACAGGAAGAGACCCAGTACTTC.

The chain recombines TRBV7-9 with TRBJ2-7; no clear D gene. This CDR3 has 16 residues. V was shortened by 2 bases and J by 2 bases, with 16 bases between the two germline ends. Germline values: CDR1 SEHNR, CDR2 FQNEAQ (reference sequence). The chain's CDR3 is CASSLPNPRPPYEQYF. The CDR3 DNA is TGTGCCAGCAGCTTACCCAATCCCCGCCCCCCCTACGAGCAGTACTTC.

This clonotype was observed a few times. CDR3 protein: CASSLARSNQPQHF. Written as DNA, the CDR3 is TGTGCCAGCAGCTTAGCGCGGAGTAATCAGCCCCAGCATTTT. This chain joins TRBV7-2 and TRBJ1-5, with D unresolved. V lost 0 bases and J lost 4, with 7 bases in between. CDR3 length: 14 residues. Germline CDR1 and CDR2: SGHTA and FQGNSA.

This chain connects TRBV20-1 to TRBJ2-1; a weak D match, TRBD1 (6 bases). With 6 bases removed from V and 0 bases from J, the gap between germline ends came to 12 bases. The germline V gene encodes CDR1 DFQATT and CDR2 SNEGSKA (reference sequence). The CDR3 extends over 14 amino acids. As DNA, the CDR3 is TGCAGTGCCCTCCAGGGGAGCTCCTACAATGAGCAGTTCTTC. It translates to CSALQGSSYNEQFF.

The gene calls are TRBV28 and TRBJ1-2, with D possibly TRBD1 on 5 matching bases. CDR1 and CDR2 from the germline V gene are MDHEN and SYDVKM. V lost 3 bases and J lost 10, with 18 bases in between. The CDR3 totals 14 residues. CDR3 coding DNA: TGTGCCAGCAGTTTTTACCGGGACGCAACAGACTACACCTTC. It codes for CASSFYRDATDYTF.

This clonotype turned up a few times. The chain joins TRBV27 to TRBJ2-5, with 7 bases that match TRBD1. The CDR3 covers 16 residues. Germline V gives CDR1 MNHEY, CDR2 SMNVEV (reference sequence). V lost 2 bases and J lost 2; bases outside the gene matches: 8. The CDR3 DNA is TGTGCCAGCAGTTTAAATGGGGGCAGGGGGCAAGAGACCCAGTACTTC. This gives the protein CASSLNGGRGQETQYF.

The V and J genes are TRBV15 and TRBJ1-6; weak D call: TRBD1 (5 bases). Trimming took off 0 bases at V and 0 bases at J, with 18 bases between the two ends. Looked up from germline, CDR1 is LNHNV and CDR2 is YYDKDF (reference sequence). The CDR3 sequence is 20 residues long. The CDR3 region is CATSRDRGTGIGSYNSPLHF. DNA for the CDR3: TGTGCCACCAGCAGAGATCGGGGGACTGGGATAGGCTCCTATAATTCACCCCTCCACTTT.

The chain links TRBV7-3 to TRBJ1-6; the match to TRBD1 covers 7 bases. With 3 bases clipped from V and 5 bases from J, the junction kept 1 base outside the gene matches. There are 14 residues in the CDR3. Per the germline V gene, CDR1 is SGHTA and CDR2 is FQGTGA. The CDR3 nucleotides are TGTGCCAGCAGCTTGACAGGGAATAATTCACCCCTCCACTTT. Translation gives CASSLTGNNSPLHF.

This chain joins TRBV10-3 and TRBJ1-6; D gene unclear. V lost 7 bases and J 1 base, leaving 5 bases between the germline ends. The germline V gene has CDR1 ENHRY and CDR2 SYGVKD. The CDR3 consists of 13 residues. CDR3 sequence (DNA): TGTGCCATCACGAGTTCCTATAATTCACCCCTCCACTTT. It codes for CAITSSYNSPLHF.

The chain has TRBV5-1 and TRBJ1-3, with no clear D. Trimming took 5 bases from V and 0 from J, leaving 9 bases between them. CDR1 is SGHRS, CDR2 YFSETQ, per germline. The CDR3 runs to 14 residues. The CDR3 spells CASSRSSSGNTIYF. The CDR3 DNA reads TGCGCCAGCAGTAGGTCCTCCTCTGGAAACACCATATATTTT.

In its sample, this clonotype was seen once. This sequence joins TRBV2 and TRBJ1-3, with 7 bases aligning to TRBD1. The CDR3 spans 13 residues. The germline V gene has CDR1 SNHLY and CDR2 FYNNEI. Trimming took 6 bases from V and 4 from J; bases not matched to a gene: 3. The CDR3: CASRADRGNTIYF. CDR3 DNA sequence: TGTGCCAGCAGGGCGGACAGGGGAAACACCATATATTTT. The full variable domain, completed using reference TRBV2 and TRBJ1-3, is EPEVTQTPSHQVTQMGQEVILRCVPISNHLYFYWYRQILGQKVEFLVSFYNNEISEKSEIFDDQFSVERPDGSNFTLKIRSTKLEDSAMYFCASRADRGNTIYFGEGSWLTVV.

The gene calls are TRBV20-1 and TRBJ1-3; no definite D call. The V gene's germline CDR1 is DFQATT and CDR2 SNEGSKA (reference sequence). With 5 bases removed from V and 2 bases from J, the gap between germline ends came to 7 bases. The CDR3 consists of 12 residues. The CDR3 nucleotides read TGCAGTGCTGTTGGACCTGGAAACACCATATATTTT. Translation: CSAVGPGNTIYF.

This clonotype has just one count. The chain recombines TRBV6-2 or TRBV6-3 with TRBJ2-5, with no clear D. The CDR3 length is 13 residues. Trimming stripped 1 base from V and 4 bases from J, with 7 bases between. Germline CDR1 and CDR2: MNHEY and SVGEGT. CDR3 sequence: CASSYWKVETQYF. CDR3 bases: TGTGCCAGCAGTTACTGGAAAGTAGAGACCCAGTACTTC.

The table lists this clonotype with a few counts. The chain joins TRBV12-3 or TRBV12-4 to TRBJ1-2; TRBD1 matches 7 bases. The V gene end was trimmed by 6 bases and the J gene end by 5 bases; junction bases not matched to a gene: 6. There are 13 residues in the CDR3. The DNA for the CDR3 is TGTGCCAGCAGAAATGGACAGGCTTATGGCTACACCTTC. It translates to CASRNGQAYGYTF.

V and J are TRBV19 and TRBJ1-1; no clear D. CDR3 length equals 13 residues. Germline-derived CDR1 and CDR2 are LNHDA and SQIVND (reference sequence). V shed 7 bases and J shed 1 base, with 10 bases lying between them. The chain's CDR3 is CASKDPANTEAFF. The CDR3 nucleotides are TGTGCCAGTAAGGACCCAGCGAACACTGAAGCTTTCTTT.

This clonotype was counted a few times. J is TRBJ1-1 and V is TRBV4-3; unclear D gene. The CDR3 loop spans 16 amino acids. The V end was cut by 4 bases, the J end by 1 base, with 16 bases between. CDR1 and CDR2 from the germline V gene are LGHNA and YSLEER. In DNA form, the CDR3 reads TGCGCCAGCAGCCCCTGGTTGGAGGGCGCGAACACTGAAGCTTTCTTT. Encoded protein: CASSPWLEGANTEAFF.

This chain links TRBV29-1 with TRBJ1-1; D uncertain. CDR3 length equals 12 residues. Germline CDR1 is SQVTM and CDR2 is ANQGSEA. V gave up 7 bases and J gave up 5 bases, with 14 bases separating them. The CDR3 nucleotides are TGCAGCGCCGGTTGGGGAGAAACTGAAGCTTTCTTT. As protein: CSAGWGETEAFF.

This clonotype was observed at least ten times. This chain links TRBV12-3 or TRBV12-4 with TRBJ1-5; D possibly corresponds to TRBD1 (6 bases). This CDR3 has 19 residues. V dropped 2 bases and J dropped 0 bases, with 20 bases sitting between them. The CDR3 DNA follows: TGTGCCAGCAGTTTAACTTCCTATACAGGGAAGGGTAGCAATCAGCCCCAGCATTTT. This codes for CASSLTSYTGKGSNQPQHF.

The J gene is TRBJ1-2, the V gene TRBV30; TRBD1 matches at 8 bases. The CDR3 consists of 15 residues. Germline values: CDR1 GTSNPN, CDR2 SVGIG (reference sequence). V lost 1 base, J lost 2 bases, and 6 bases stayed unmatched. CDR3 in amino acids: CAWSARTGFNYGYTF. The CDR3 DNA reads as TGTGCCTGGAGTGCCCGGACAGGGTTCAACTATGGCTACACCTTC.

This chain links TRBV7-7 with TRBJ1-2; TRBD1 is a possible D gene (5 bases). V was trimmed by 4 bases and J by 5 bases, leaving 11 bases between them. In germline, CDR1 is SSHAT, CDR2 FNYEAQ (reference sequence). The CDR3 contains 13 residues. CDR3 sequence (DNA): TGTGCCAGCAGCTCCATGGGGGGTTATGGCTACACCTTC. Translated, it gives CASSSMGGYGYTF.

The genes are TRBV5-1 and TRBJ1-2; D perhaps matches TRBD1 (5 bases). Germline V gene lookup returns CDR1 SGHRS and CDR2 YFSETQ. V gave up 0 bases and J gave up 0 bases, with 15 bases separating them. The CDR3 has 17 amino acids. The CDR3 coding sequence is TGCGCCAGCAGCTTGGACCTAGGACATCCAGCTAACTATGGCTACACCTTC. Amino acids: CASSLDLGHPANYGYTF.

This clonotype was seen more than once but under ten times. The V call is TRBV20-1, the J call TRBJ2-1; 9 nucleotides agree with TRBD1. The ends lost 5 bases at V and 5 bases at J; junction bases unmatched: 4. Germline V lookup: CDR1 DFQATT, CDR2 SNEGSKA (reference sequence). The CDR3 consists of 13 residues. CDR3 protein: CSAPDRGDNEQFF. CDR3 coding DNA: TGCAGTGCTCCTGACAGGGGGGACAATGAGCAGTTCTTC.

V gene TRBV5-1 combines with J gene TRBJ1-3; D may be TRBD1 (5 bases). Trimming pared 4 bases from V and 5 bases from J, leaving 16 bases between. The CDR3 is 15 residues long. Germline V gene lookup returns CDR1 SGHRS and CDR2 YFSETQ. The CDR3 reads CASSAPGGARNTIYF. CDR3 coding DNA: TGCGCCAGCAGCGCACCCGGGGGTGCAAGAAACACCATATATTTT. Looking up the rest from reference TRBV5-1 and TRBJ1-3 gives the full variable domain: KAGVTQTPRYLIKTRGQQVTLSCSPISGHRSVSWYQQTPGQGLQFLFEYFSETQRNKGNFPGRFSGRQFSNSRSEMNVSTLELGDSALYLCASSAPGGARNTIYFGEGSWLTVV.

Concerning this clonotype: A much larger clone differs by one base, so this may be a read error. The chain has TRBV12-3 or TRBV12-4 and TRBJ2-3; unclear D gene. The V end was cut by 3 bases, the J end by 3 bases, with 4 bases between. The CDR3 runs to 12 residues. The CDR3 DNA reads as TGTGCCAGCAGTTTTAGGACAGATACGCAGTATTTT. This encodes CASSFRTDTQYF.